These T cell receptor beta chains were read from a single sample in a study of blood T cells in healthy people across ages. Each CDR3 protein is one row after TCRdb ran MiXCR on the 5' RACE reads. The sample yields 1,100,000 or so distinct CDR3 sequences, 40% to 50% seen once. What was sequenced was blood. Receptor source: a woman in her fifties or sixties in good health. Both conserved end residues are part of each CDR3. D genes are given only for firm matches. Some rows have no size entry. The others give once, few or many, or a class for an expanded clone.

-	TRBV12-3/TRBV12-4	17	TRBD2	TRBJ2-6	TGTGCCAGCAGTTGGACTAGCGGTAGCTCTGGGGCCAACGTCCTGACTTTC	CASSWTSGSSGANVLTF
few	TRBV27	14	TRBD1	TRBJ1-2	TGTGCCAGCAGTTTATCGTACAGGGGGGACGGCTACACCTTC	CASSLSYRGDGYTF
-	TRBV20-1	14	TRBD2	TRBJ2-5	TGCAGTGCCAGGACTAGCGGAGCGCAAGAGACCCAGTACTTC	CSARTSGAQETQYF
-	TRBV3-1	14	-	TRBJ2-3	TGTGCCAGCAGCCCCCTCCGGCCCACAGATACGCAGTATTTT	CASSPLRPTDTQYF
many	TRBV3-1	14	-	TRBJ1-1	TGTGCCAGCAGCCAAGTGATCGGAAACACTGAAGCTTTCTTT	CASSQVIGNTEAFF
few	TRBV2	15	TRBD1	TRBJ2-3	TGTGCCAGCCATACACAGGGGTTTAACACAGATACGCAGTATTTT	CASHTQGFNTDTQYF
-	TRBV15	14	-	TRBJ2-5	TGTACCACCAGCAGAGACAGGTTCCAAGAGACCCAGTACTTC	CTTSRDRFQETQYF
-	TRBV7-9	17	-	TRBJ2-4	TGTGCCAGCAGCCCCACGACCCAATCACGACCCGAAAACATTCAGTACTTC	CASSPTTQSRPENIQYF
-	TRBV6-5	16	TRBD1	TRBJ2-7	TGTGCCAGCAGTAGGGATACAGGGGAAATTGGGTACGAGCAGTACTTC	CASSRDTGEIGYEQYF
few	TRBV7-9	15	-	TRBJ2-1	TGTGCCAGCAGCTTAGGGAGCGCACGAGGTAGCGAGCAGTTCTTC	CASSLGSARGSEQFF
-	TRBV11-2	16	TRBD2	TRBJ2-3	TGTGCCAGCAGCTTTGGTGGCGGGGGGCACACAGATACGCAGTATTTT	CASSFGGGGHTDTQYF
many	TRBV29-1	12	-	TRBJ2-7	TGCAGCGTTGAAATTTGGGGGTACGAGCAGTACTTC	CSVEIWGYEQYF
few	TRBV6-5	14	-	TRBJ2-7	TGTGCCAGCAGTTACTCGACACAGAACTACGAGCAGTACTTC	CASSYSTQNYEQYF
-	TRBV27	19	-	TRBJ2-1	TGTGCCAGCAGCACAGGGGGCCCGAGGAGCAGCGGGAGCAGCAATGAGCAGTTCTTC	CASSTGGPRSSGSSNEQFF
-	TRBV28	14	TRBD2	TRBJ2-3	TGTGCCAGCAGTTCTACTAGCGCGACAGATACGCAGTATTTT	CASSSTSATDTQYF
few	TRBV7-2	17	TRBD1	TRBJ2-5	TGTGCCAGCAGCCCGGGACAGGGTAACCGTCTACAAGAGACCCAGTACTTC	CASSPGQGNRLQETQYF
-	TRBV20-1	14	-	TRBJ2-1	TGCAGTGCTAGAAGGGACGGGGCCTACAATGAGCAGTTCTTC	CSARRDGAYNEQFF
-	TRBV14	15	-	TRBJ2-7	TGTGCCAGCAGCCCAACGGACAGAGACAACTACGAGCAGTACTTC	CASSPTDRDNYEQYF
-	TRBV12-3/TRBV12-4	12	-	TRBJ2-5	TGTGTCAGCAGCCGGGCATTGGTGACCCAGTACTTC	CVSSRALVTQYF
-	TRBV10-3	15	TRBD2	TRBJ2-7	TGTGCCATCAGTGAGACTAGCGGGCCTACCTACGAGCAGTACTTC	CAISETSGPTYEQYF
-	TRBV10-2	14	TRBD2	TRBJ2-3	TGCGCCAGCACGGCTAGCGGGAGTGCAGATACGCAGTATTTT	CASTASGSADTQYF
-	TRBV14	19	TRBD1	TRBJ2-6	TGTGCCAGCAGCCCCCGGGACAGGGGAACCTTAAACTGGGCCAACGTCCTGACTTTC	CASSPRDRGTLNWANVLTF
-	TRBV20-1	14	-	TRBJ2-1	TGCAGTGCTAGATTATCCGGGTTATACAATGAGCAGTTCTTC	CSARLSGLYNEQFF
-	TRBV20-1	13	TRBD2	TRBJ2-7	TGCAGTGCCATTAGCGGGAGTTCAGACGAGCAGTACTTC	CSAISGSSDEQYF
-	TRBV6-5	15	TRBD1	TRBJ1-5	TGTGCCAGCAGTTCCCGGACAGGGTTCAACCAGCCCCAGCATTTT	CASSSRTGFNQPQHF
few	TRBV24-1	19	TRBD2	TRBJ2-1	TGTGCCACCAGTGATTCTCTAGCGGGAGGCCCGGGGTCCTACAATGAGCAGTTCTTC	CATSDSLAGGPGSYNEQFF
few	TRBV27	14	-	TRBJ2-3	TGTGCCAGCAGTTTATGGCTAGGTACGGATACGCAGTATTTT	CASSLWLGTDTQYF
once	TRBV4-1	15	TRBD1	TRBJ2-1	TGCGCCAGCAGCCAAGGACAGGGGAATTTAATTGAGCAGTTCTTC	CASSQGQGNLIEQFF
-	TRBV4-2	14	-	TRBJ2-5	TGTGCCAGCAGCCAAGAAAGCAGGGAGGAGACCCAGTACTTC	CASSQESREETQYF
few	TRBV20-1	15	TRBD2	TRBJ2-1	TGCAGTGCTAGAGAACCTAGCGGGTTCGGTAATGAGCAGTTCTTC	CSAREPSGFGNEQFF
few	TRBV29-1	14	TRBD1	TRBJ2-7	TGCAGCGTTGAAGACGGGACAGGCTACTACGAGCAGTACTTC	CSVEDGTGYYEQYF
-	TRBV12-3/TRBV12-4	14	-	TRBJ1-1	TGTGCCAGCAGTCGTCCGGGGGGGGACACTGAAGCTTTCTTT	CASSRPGGDTEAFF
-	TRBV14	18	TRBD2	TRBJ2-4	TGTGCCAGCAGCCCTGGGACTAGCCGGCATATAGTCAAAAACATTCAGTACTTC	CASSPGTSRHIVKNIQYF
-	TRBV18	13	-	TRBJ2-5	TGTGCCAGCTCACCACAGGGTTTGGAGACCCAGTACTTC	CASSPQGLETQYF
few	TRBV4-2	15	-	TRBJ2-6	TGTGCCAGCAGCCAAGCGTTCTCTGGGGCCAACGTCCTGACTTTC	CASSQAFSGANVLTF
-	TRBV25-1	15	-	TRBJ2-7	TGTGCCAGCAGTAGAGGGCTAACCACGTCGGGCGAGCAGTACTTC	CASSRGLTTSGEQYF
many	TRBV9	14	TRBD2	TRBJ2-1	TGTGCCAGCAGCGTTAGCGGGAGGGAGAATGAGCAGTTCTTC	CASSVSGRENEQFF
-	TRBV18	13	-	TRBJ2-5	TGTGCCAGCTCACCCTTCTCCACCGGAGAGCAGTACTTC	CASSPFSTGEQYF
few	TRBV6-1	13	-	TRBJ2-3	TGTGCCACTAGCCGCCCAAGCACAGATACGCAGTATTTT	CATSRPSTDTQYF
-	TRBV28	13	TRBD2	TRBJ2-5	TGTGCCAGCTCCCCAAGCGGGGTGGAGACCCAGTACTTC	CASSPSGVETQYF
few	TRBV27	15	-	TRBJ2-3	TGTGCCAGCAGTCCTGGTCTGGGGATCACAGATACGCAGTATTTT	CASSPGLGITDTQYF
-	TRBV25-1	17	TRBD2	TRBJ2-1	TGTGCCAGCAGTGACCAACTAGCGGGAGGTATCTACAATGAGCAGTTCTTC	CASSDQLAGGIYNEQFF
-	TRBV9	16	-	TRBJ2-1	TGTGCCAGCAGCGTCAGACCCGGGTCAGGGGGGAATGAGCAGTTCTTC	CASSVRPGSGGNEQFF
few	TRBV20-1	14	TRBD2	TRBJ2-7	TGCAGTGCTAGGTCCGGGCTAGCGGGAAACGAGCAGTACTTC	CSARSGLAGNEQYF
-	TRBV27	13	-	TRBJ1-1	TGTGCCAGCAGTGAGCAGGGCCGCACTGAAGCTTTCTTT	CASSEQGRTEAFF
-	TRBV5-6	13	-	TRBJ2-1	TGTGCCAGCAGCCCTTGCGGGAAAGATGAGCAGTTCTTC	CASSPCGKDEQFF
-	TRBV20-1	14	TRBD2	TRBJ2-7	TGCAGTGCTAGTGCTAGCGGGATGACCTACGAGCAGTACTTC	CSASASGMTYEQYF
-	TRBV29-1	11	-	TRBJ1-2	TGCAGCGCCCGGGCCAGCTATGGCTACACCTTC	CSARASYGYTF
-	TRBV7-2	13	-	TRBJ2-1	TGTGCCAGCAGCTTGCCTTTATACAATGAGCAGTTCTTC	CASSLPLYNEQFF
-	TRBV28	12	-	TRBJ2-3	TGTGCCAGCAGTTTAAGGAGCGACTCGCAGTATTTT	CASSLRSDSQYF
-	TRBV12-3/TRBV12-4	14	TRBD1	TRBJ2-5	TGTGCCAGCAGAAGACAGGGACGAGGATACGGGCAGTACTTC	CASRRQGRGYGQYF
-	TRBV9	16	-	TRBJ2-7	TGTGCCAGCAGCGTAGATAGCGCGAGCGAATACAATGAGCAGTACTTC	CASSVDSASEYNEQYF
-	TRBV5-1	15	-	TRBJ1-1	TGCGCCAGCAGCTTGGGGCAGGGGCAGGGCACTGAAGCTTTCTTT	CASSLGQGQGTEAFF
-	TRBV3-1	15	-	TRBJ2-7	TGTGCCAGCAGCCAAAAATGGCGGCCGACCTACGAGCAGTACTTC	CASSQKWRPTYEQYF